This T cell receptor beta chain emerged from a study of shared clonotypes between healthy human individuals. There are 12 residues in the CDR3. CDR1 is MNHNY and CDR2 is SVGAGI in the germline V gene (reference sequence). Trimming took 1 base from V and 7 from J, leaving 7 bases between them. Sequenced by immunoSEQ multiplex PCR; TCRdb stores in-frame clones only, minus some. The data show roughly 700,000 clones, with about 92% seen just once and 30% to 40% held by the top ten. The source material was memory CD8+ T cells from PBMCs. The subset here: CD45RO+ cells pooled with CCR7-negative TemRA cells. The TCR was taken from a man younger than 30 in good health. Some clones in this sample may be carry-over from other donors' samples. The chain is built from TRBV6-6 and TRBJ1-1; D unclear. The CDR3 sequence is CASSYYTDEAFF. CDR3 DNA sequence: TGTGCCAGCAGTTACTACACAGATGAAGCTTTCTTT.